This TCR beta chain was recovered during a study of graft-versus-host responses after intestinal transplantation. This table comes from immunoSEQ multiplex PCR, and its TCRdb copy is limited to in-frame clones, with some not included. The data hold about 29,000 clones, with 85% to 95% observed a single time. With 0 bases removed from V and 3 bases from J, the gap between germline ends came to 9 bases. The CDR3 covers 15 residues. Germline V gene lookup returns CDR1 LGHNA and CDR2 YSLEER. The clonotype comes from a human patient who received an intestinal transplant, so some T cells may come from the graft donor. The genes are TRBV4-3 and TRBJ2-1; no clear D. The starting material was PBMCs, obtained about 70 days after intestinal transplant. CDR3 bases: TGCGCCAGCAGCCAAGACTACCGGGTCTACAATGAGCAGTTCTTC. This translates into CASSQDYRVYNEQFF.